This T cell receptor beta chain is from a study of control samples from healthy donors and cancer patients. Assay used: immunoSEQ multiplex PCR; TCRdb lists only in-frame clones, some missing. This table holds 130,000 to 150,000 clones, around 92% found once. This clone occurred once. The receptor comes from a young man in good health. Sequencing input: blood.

The CDR3 loop reads CASSSRDSLNSPLHF. CDR3 coding DNA: TGTGCCAGCAGCTCCCGGGACAGCCTTAATTCACCCCTCCACTTT. The gene calls are TRBV5-6 and TRBJ1-6, with 7 nucleotides matching TRBD1. CDR1 is SGHDT and CDR2 is YYEEEE in the germline V gene. This CDR3 is 15 amino acids long. V lost 3 bases to trimming and J lost 6 bases; unmatched junction nucleotides: 6.